Below, one T cell receptor beta chain is given with its context. The antigen remains unidentified. The sample originates from a study of Ad26.COV2.S vaccination and SARS-CoV-2 variants. Study summary: Dosing was one shot or two shots 56 days apart.

The CDR3 sequence is 15 residues long. V lost 2 bases to trimming and J lost 6 bases; unmatched junction nucleotides: 9. CDR1 and CDR2 (germline): SGHRS, YFSETQ. General study findings and limits: Non-spike TCR breadth was similar in vaccine and placebo recipients.

Stated treatment: around 19 received Ad26.COV2.S at low or high dose, single or two shots; 5 received placebo; per-sample allocation not given. Material that was analyzed had been drawn on day 63 after the first vaccine or placebo injection. The sample came from a Boston adult aged 18-55 years. Spike of the Wuhan-strain SARS-CoV-2 was expressed by an Ad26 vector, which formed the vaccine. The assay was immunoSEQ multiplex PCR, and TCRdb's table has in-frame clones only and misses some. The sample includes under 500,000 clones, around 93% seen only once; the top ten take around 1.7%. Sequenced material: peripheral blood, taken in a trial of Ad26.COV2.S vaccine versus placebo. The clonotype was recovered from a person between 18 and 65 years old who received the Ad26.COV2.S COVID-19 vaccine or a placebo. The rearrangement joins TRBV5-1 to TRBJ1-1, with 8 bases identical to TRBD1. In nucleotides, the CDR3 is TGCGCCAGCAGCTTATGGACAGGGAATGGAGCTGAAGCTTTCTTT. Translating it yields CASSLWTGNGAEAFF.